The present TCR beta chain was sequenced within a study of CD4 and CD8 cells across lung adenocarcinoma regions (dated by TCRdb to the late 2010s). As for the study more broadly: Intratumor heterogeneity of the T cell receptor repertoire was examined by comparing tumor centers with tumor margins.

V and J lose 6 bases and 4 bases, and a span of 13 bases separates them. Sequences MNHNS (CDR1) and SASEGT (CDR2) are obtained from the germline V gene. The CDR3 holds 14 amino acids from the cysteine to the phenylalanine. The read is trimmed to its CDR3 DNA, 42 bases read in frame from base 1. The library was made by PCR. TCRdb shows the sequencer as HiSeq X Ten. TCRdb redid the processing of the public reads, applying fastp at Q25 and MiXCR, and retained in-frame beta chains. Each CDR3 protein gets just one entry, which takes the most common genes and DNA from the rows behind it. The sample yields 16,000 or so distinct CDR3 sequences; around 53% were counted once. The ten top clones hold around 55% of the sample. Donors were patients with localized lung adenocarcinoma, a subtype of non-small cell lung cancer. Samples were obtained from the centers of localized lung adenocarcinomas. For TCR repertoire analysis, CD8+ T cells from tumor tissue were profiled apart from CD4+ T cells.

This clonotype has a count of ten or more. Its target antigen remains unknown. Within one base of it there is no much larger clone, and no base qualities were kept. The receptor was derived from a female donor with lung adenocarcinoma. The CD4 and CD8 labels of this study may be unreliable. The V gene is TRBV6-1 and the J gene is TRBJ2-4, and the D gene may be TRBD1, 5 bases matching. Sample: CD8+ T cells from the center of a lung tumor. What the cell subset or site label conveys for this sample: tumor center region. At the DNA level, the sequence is TGTGCCAGCAGGTCCCAGGGTCAAAAAAACATTCAGTACTTC. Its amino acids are CASRSQGQKNIQYF.